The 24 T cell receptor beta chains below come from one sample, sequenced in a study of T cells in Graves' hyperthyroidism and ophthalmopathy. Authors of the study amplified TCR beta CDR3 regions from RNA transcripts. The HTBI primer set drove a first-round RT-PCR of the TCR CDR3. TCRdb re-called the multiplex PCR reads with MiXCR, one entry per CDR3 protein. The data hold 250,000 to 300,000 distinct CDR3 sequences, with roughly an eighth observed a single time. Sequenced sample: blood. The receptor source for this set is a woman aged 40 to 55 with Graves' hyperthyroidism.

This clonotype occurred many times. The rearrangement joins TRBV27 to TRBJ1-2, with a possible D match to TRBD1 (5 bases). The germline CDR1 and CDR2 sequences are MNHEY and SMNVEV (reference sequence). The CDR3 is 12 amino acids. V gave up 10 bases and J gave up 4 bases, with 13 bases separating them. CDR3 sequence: CATKGTVYGYTF. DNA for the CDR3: TGTGCCACCAAAGGGACTGTCTATGGCTACACCTTC.

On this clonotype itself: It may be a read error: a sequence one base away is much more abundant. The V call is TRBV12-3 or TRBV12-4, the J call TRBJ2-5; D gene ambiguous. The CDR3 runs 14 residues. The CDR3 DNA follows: TGTGCCAGCAGTTTACCCATGTACCAAGAGACCCAGCACTTC. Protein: CASSLPMYQETQHF.

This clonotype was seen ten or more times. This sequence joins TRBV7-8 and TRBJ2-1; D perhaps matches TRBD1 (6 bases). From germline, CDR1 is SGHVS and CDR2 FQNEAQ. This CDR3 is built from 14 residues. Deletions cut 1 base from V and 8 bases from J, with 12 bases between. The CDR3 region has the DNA TGTGCCAGCAGCTTAGGGGGGACAAGCGATGAGCAGTTCTTC. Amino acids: CASSLGGTSDEQFF.

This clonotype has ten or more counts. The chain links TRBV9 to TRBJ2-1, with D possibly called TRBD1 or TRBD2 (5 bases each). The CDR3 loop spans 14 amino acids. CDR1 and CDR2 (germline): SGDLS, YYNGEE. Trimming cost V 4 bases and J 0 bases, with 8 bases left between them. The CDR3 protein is CASSPGSSYNEQFF. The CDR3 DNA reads TGTGCCAGCAGCCCAGGGAGCTCCTACAATGAGCAGTTCTTC.

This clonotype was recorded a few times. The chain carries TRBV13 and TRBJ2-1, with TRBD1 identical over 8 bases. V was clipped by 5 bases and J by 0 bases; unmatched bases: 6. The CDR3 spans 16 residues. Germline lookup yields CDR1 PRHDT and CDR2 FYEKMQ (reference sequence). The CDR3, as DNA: TGTGCCAGCAGCCTCAATACAGGGGGCTCCTACAATGAGCAGTTCTTC. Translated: CASSLNTGGSYNEQFF.

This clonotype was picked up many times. The CDR3 loop is CASTGLRQETQYF. CDR3 nucleotides: TGTGCCAGCACTGGGCTGCGACAAGAGACCCAGTACTTC. The chain joins TRBV2 to TRBJ2-5; no firm D call. There are 13 residues in the CDR3. Trimming left V 7 bases short and J 2 bases short, with 11 bases between. Germline CDR1 reads SNHLY; CDR2 reads FYNNEI.

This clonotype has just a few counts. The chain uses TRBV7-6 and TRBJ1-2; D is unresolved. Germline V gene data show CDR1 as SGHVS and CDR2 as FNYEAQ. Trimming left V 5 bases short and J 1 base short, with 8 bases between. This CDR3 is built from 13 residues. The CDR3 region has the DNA TGTGCCAGCAGCCAGGAATTTAACTATGGCTACACCTTC. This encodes CASSQEFNYGYTF.

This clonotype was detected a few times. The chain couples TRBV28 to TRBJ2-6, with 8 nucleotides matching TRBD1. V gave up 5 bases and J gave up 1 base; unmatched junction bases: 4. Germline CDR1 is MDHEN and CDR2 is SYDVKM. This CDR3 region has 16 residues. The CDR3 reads CASSLWTGSGANVLTF. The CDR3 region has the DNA TGTGCCAGCAGTCTCTGGACAGGGTCTGGGGCCAACGTCCTGACTTTC.

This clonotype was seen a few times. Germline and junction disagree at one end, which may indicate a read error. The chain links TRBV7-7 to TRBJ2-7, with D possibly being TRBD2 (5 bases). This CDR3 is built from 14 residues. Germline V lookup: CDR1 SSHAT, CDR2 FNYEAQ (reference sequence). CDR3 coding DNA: TGTGCTAGCAGCCGAACCCGGGATGCGGGTGAGCAGTACTTC. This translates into CASSRTRDAGEQYF.

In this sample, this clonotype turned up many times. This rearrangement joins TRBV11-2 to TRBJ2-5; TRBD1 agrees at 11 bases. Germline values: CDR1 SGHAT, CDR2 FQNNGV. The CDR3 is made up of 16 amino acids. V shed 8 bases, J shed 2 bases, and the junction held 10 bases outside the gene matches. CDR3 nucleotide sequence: TGTGCCAGCCAGGACAGGGGGCACCGATTACAAGAGACCCAGTACTTC. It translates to CASQDRGHRLQETQYF.

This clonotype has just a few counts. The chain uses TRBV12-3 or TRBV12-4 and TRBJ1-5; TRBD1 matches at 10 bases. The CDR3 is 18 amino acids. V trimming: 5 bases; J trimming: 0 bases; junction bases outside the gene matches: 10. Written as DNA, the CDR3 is TGTGCCAGCAGTACTGGACAGGGGGACCCTTATAGCAATCAGCCCCAGCATTTT. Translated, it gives CASSTGQGDPYSNQPQHF.

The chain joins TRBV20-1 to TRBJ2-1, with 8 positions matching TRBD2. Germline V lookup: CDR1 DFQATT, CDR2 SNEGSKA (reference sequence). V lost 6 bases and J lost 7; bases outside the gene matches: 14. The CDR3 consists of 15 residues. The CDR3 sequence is CSAGSIAGSRNEQFF. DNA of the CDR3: TGCAGTGCCGGGTCCATAGCGGGATCTAGGAATGAGCAGTTCTTC.

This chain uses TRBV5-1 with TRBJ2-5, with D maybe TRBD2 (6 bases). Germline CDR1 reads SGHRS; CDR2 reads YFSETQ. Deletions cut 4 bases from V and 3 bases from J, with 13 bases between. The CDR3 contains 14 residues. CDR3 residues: CASSRGGLEETQYF. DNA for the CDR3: TGCGCCAGCAGCCGTGGGGGACTTGAAGAGACCCAGTACTTC.

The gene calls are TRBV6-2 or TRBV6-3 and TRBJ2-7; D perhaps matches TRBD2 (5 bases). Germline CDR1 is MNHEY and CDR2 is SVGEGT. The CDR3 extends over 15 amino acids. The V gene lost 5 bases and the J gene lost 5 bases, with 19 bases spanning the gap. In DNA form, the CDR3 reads TGTGCCAGCAGTGATATAACGGGGATAGTCCACGAGCAGTACTTC. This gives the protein CASSDITGIVHEQYF.

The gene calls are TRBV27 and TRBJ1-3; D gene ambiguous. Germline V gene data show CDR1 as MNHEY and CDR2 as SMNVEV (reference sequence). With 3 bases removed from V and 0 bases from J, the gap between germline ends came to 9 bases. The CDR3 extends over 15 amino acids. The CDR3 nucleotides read TGTGCCAGCAGTTTGGGCGGCAGCTCTGGAAACACCATATATTTT. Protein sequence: CASSLGGSSGNTIYF.

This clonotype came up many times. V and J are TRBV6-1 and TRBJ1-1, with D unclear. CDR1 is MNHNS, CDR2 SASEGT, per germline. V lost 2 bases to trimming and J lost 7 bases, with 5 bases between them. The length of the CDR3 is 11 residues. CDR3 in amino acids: CASSESVEAFF. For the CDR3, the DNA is TGTGCCAGCAGTGAAAGTGTTGAAGCTTTCTTT.

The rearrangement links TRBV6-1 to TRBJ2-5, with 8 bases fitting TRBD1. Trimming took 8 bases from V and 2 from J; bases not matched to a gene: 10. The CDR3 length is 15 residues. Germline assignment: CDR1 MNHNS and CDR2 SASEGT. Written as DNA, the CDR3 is TGTGCCAGCCGCGGGCTACAGGGGGGACAAGAGACCCAGTACTTC. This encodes CASRGLQGGQETQYF.

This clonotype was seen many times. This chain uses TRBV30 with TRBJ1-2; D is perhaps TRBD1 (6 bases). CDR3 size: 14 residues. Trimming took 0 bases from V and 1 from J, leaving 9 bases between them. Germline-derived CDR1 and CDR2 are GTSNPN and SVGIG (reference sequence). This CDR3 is CAWSVGQFNYGYTF. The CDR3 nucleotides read TGTGCCTGGAGTGTCGGACAGTTTAACTATGGCTACACCTTC.

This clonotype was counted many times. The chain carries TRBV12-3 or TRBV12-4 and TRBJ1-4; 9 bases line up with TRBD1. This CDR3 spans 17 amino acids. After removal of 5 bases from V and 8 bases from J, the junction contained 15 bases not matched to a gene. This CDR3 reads CASSPRDRVMLREKLFF. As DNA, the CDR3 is TGTGCCAGCAGTCCCCGGGACAGGGTGATGTTACGGGAAAAACTGTTTTTT.

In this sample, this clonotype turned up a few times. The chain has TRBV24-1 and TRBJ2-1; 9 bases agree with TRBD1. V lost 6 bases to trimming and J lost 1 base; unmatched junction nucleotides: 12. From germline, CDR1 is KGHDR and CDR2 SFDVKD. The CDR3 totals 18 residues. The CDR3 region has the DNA TGTGCCACCAGTCCCTCAGGGGGACAGGGCTCTTCCTACAATGAGCAGTTCTTC. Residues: CATSPSGGQGSSYNEQFF.

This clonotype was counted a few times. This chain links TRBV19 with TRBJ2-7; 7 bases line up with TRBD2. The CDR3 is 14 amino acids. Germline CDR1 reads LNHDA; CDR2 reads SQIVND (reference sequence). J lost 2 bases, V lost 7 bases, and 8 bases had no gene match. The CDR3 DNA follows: TGTGCCAGTAAAACCGGGACTACACCCTACGAGCAGTACTTC. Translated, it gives CASKTGTTPYEQYF.

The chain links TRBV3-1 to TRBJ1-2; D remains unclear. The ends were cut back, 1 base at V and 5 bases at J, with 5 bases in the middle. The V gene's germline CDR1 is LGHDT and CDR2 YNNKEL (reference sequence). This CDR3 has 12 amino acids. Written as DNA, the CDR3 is TGTGCCAGCAGCCAAGCTGATTATGGCTACACCTTC. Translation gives CASSQADYGYTF.

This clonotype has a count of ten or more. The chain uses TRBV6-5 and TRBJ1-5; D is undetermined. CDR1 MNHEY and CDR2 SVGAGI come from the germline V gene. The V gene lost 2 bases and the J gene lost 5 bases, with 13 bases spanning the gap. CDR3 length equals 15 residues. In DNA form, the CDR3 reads TGTGCCAGCAGTTACGAGGACGGCCTTTATCAGCCCCAGCATTTT. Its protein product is CASSYEDGLYQPQHF.

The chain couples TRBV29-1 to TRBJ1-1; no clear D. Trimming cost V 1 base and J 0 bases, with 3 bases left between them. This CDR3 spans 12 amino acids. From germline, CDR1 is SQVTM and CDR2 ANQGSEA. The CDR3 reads CSVEGMNTEAFF. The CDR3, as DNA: TGCAGCGTTGAAGGTATGAACACTGAAGCTTTCTTT.